This section outlines one TCR beta chain sequence together with its context. Its antigen has not been determined. The input lacks base qualities; no much larger clone sits a single base away. Collaborating institutions collected whole blood in K2EDTA tubes following their own protocols. For TCRbeta analysis, collaborators shipped samples as frozen whole blood, isolated PBMCs, or DNA extracted from either of those sample types. This specimen comes from a study of blood T cell repertoires in COVID-19 (dated by TCRdb to between 2020 and 2021). For the study in its entirety: Samples from collaborators originated in the United States, Italy and Spain and spanned both the acute and convalescent phases of COVID-19. The material from the prospective study consisted of cDNA or gDNA derived from T cells, B-cell-depleted T cells, or PBMCs. Subjects who had been exposed to COVID-19, were actively infected with it, or had recovered from it provided the deeply sampled blood TCRbeta repertoires that made up the dataset. The repertoires were made available in a free public database intended to serve as a resource for research on the immune response to SARS-CoV-2. The samples were drawn from the first 160 participants of the ongoing ImmuneRACE study and from some 1,300 subjects provided by 6 global collaborators. Sample metadata almost always included a de-identified subject ID, COVID-19 status, age in years and sex. Where available, HLA class I and class II types were taken from metadata supplied by the sample provider and were not determined by assay-based typing. Broad study findings and their caveats: The amount of clinical and demographic metadata varied by source and participant and was provided uncurated.

The CDR3 starts with the cysteine, ends with the phenylalanine, and has 16 residues. Here the CDR3 DNA is all that survives: 48 bases in frame from base 1. V drops 0 bases and J drops 0 bases, leaving 11 bases in between. Taken from the germline V gene, the CDR1 and CDR2 loops are SNHLY and FYNNEI. TCRbeta CDR3 regions were amplified from genomic DNA by means of the immunoSEQ Assay, a bias-controlled multiplex PCR. The study's processing was this. The number of nucleated cells in each sample was estimated by amplification of reference gene primers within the assay. To quantify the absolute abundance of each unique TCRbeta CDR3 rearrangement, sequence reads were collapsed and filtered. For each sample, productive Simpson clonality was calculated by taking the square root of Simpson's diversity index across productive rearrangements. The source is immuneACCESS, and TCRdb retained only in-frame sequences with V and J called. Part of the clones is not carried over; for the studies checked, unresolved V genes explain less than half of this, and the remainder is unexplained. The V and J calls and clone size were taken over from that table, and D and trimming were inferred from the DNA. For this sample the table gives 56,000 or so clones, of which 87% were detected only once. Approximately 3.8% of the sample belongs to the ten largest clones.

The sample comprised peripheral blood. The chain is encoded by TRBV2 joined to TRBJ1-1; the best D guess is TRBD1, with 5 bases matching. The source is a man aged 50 to 59 with acute or convalescent COVID-19. The encoded CDR3 is CASSEAGQRMNTEAFF. The DNA sequence is as follows: TGTGCCAGCAGTGAAGCGGGGCAGAGAATGAACACTGAAGCTTTCTTT.